Described below is a single TCR beta chain sequence and its context. Together with a sample-barcoded 5' primer, a J-beta primer mix was included in a second PCR lasting roughly 6 to 12 cycles. One entry per CDR3 protein results from TCRdb running MiXCR on the 5' RACE reads. The table lists 700,000 to 850,000 distinct CDR3 sequences, less than 70% of them singletons, with about 42% in the top ten. The sample belongs to a study of blood T cells in healthy people across ages. CDR1 is LNHNV, CDR2 YYDKDF, per germline (reference sequence). V shed 0 bases and J shed 3 bases, with 12 bases lying between them. The length of the CDR3 is 17 residues. Isolation per sample recovered at least 6 million PBMCs. At least 5 micrograms of total RNA were extracted per sample.

The chain joins TRBV15 to TRBJ2-6, with D tentatively TRBD1 or TRBD2 (6 bases each). Input material: blood. The source of this sequence is a man older than 75 in good health. Written as DNA, the CDR3 is TGTGCCACCAGCAGAGAATATCGGGGGCTTGGGGCCAACGTCCTGACTTTC. Translation: CATSREYRGLGANVLTF.